Listed here are 8 T cell receptor beta chains from one sample, sequenced in a study of cytotoxic CD8 clonotypes in ibrutinib-treated CLL (dated by TCRdb to the early 2020s). Explained via the paper, the time point label denotes: progressive disease on ibrutinib. The library was prepared using the immunoSEQ multiplex PCR assay. The table was pulled from immuneACCESS by TCRdb, which kept in-frame rearrangements only. Such tables lose some clones; where checked, under half of the loss comes from unresolved V genes, and the rest has no known cause. The sample table contains about 68,000 clones; only one count was recorded for 65% to 85% of them. The ten most abundant clones make up around 7.6% of the sample. The specimen comprised PBMCs, sampled at disease progression, from a patient treated with ibrutinib. Every receptor here comes from a human donor with chronic lymphocytic leukemia.

This clone was found once. The chain recombines TRBV7-7 with TRBJ1-3, with D unclear. This CDR3 has 15 residues. Between the trimmed V and J ends, which lost 3 bases and 0 bases, there was a span of 9 bases. The V gene's germline CDR1 is SSHAT and CDR2 FNYEAQ (reference sequence). This CDR3 reads CASSFGIGSGNTIYF. The CDR3, as DNA: TGTGCCAGCAGCTTCGGGATTGGCTCTGGAAACACCATATATTTT.

The CDR3 nucleotides are TGTGCCACTCACCGGGACAATAACTATGGCTACACCTTC. Protein: CATHRDNNYGYTF. This chain uses TRBV6-5 with TRBJ1-2; TRBD1 might be the D (6 bases). The CDR3 runs 13 residues. V lost 10 bases and J lost 1, with 13 bases in between. Germline assignment: CDR1 MNHEY and CDR2 SVGAGI.

This chain connects TRBV28 to TRBJ1-2; D gene unclear. Germline CDR1 MDHEN, CDR2 SYDVKM. The V end was cut by 6 bases, the J end by 7 bases, with 12 bases between. The length of the CDR3 is 12 residues. The CDR3 coding sequence is TGTGCCAGCAGGTTCTCTTTCGGTGGCTACACCTTC. Translation: CASRFSFGGYTF.

The rearrangement links TRBV30 to TRBJ1-5; no reliable D call. Per the germline V gene, CDR1 is GTSNPN and CDR2 is SVGIG (reference sequence). The CDR3 extends over 13 amino acids. Trimming took 1 base from V and 6 from J, leaving 10 bases between them. The CDR3 sequence: CAWSAGFGQPQHF. Written as DNA, the CDR3 is TGTGCCTGGAGTGCGGGTTTTGGTCAGCCCCAGCATTTT.

J is TRBJ2-5 and V is TRBV15; D is unclear. This CDR3 has 15 residues. V was shortened by 5 bases and J by 4 bases, with 17 bases between the two germline ends. Germline assignment: CDR1 LNHNV and CDR2 YYDKDF (reference sequence). CDR3 sequence: CATSPARALGETQYF. The CDR3 nucleotides read TGTGCCACCAGCCCCGCCCGAGCCCTAGGAGAGACCCAGTACTTC.

The chain joins TRBV30 to TRBJ1-4; 7 bases map to TRBD1. V shed 0 bases, J shed 8 bases, and the junction held 9 bases outside the gene matches. The CDR3 extends over 15 amino acids. Per the germline V gene, CDR1 is GTSNPN and CDR2 is SVGIG (reference sequence). This CDR3 is CAWSVLGGAEEKLFF. In DNA form, the CDR3 reads TGTGCCTGGAGTGTACTAGGGGGCGCGGAAGAAAAACTGTTTTTT.

This chain connects TRBV10-1 to TRBJ1-6, with D unclear. From germline, CDR1 is WNHNN and CDR2 SYGVQD (reference sequence). The CDR3 contains 13 residues. Trimming took 7 bases from V and 8 from J, leaving 12 bases between them. CDR3: CASKQQTDSPLHF. CDR3 bases: TGCGCCAGCAAGCAACAGACTGATTCACCCCTCCACTTT.

The chain employs TRBV10-1 and TRBJ2-1; 7 bases are shared with TRBD2. The CDR3 has 14 residues. After removal of 6 bases from V and 7 bases from J, the junction contained 9 bases not matched to a gene. Germline CDR1 reads WNHNN; CDR2 reads SYGVQD (reference sequence). The CDR3 region is CASSPPGGRNEQFF. CDR3 DNA sequence: TGCGCCAGCAGCCCCCCGGGGGGAAGGAATGAGCAGTTCTTC.